The source of this TCR beta chain is a study of T-cell memory formation after mild COVID-19. As for the study in general: TCR clustering was largely donor specific. General observations from the study: Clonal second-wave expansions that peaked on day 37 had unconfirmed SARS-CoV-2 specificity.

V lost 7 bases and J 5 bases, leaving 8 bases between the germline ends. The CDR3 has 11 amino acids. Germline CDR1 SQVTM, CDR2 ANQGSEA. A single record per CDR3 protein comes from TCRdb applying MiXCR to the 5' RACE reads. The sample consists of approximately 580,000 distinct CDR3 sequences, around 20% of them appearing once. There are a few counts of this clonotype. The antigen is not known. The chain has TRBV29-1 and TRBJ2-2; D not resolved. Input material: PBMCs or a T cell subset sorted from them (not recorded which). This receptor was taken from an adult woman who had mild COVID-19 (a few samples of this study predate the infection). Cell type and time point are not known. The CDR3 DNA reads TGCAGCGCCGTGGCGACCGGGGAGCTGTTTTTT. It specifies CSAVATGELFF.